A selection of T cell receptor beta chains follows, all from one sample in a study of blood T cell repertoires in COVID-19. Produced via immunoSEQ multiplex PCR; TCRdb's table is partial and in-frame only. The data show 15,000 to 20,000 clones, more than 75% seen once. The sample comprised peripheral blood. The receptors derive from a human donor with active COVID-19. The donor label of this sample is uncertain. Both conserved end residues are part of each CDR3. The D gene is left open where the match is weak. Clone size is shown for a subset of rows, as once, few, many or a class of expanded clone.

size	V	D	J	CDR3	DNA
medium-sized	TRBV11-2	NA	TRBJ1-4	CASSLTGLKLFF	TGTGCCAGCAGTTTGACAGGACTAAAACTGTTTTTT
NA	TRBV6-2/TRBV6-3	NA	TRBJ1-1	CASSFTEANTEAFF	TGTGCCAGCAGTTTTACCGAGGCGAACACTGAAGCTTTCTTT
NA	TRBV11-2	NA	TRBJ1-6	CASSLGERRYNSPLHF	TGTGCCAGCAGCTTAGGGGAGCGGCGGTATAATTCACCCCTCCACTTT
NA	TRBV2	NA	TRBJ2-1	CASCRGSSYNEQFF	TGTGCCAGCTGTCGGGGGAGCTCCTACAATGAGCAGTTCTTC
NA	TRBV5-6	TRBD2	TRBJ2-5	CASSDSGLAVRGTQYF	TGTGCCAGCAGCGACTCGGGACTAGCGGTAAGAGGGACCCAGTACTTC
NA	TRBV5-5	TRBD1	TRBJ2-3	CASSFGQGTDTQYF	TGTGCCAGCAGCTTTGGACAGGGGACAGATACGCAGTATTTT
NA	TRBV24-1	NA	TRBJ2-5	CATSDAEGGVSRQETQYF	TGTGCCACCAGTGACGCCGAAGGGGGGGTAAGCCGCCAAGAGACCCAGTACTTC
NA	TRBV6-2/TRBV6-3	NA	TRBJ2-3	CASSYSGTGFVDADTQYF	TGTGCCAGCAGTTACTCTGGAACAGGGTTTGTGGATGCAGATACGCAGTATTTT
NA	TRBV7-9	TRBD2	TRBJ2-7	CASSLKAGGTYEQYF	TGTGCCAGCAGCTTAAAAGCGGGGGGCACATACGAGCAGTACTTC
NA	TRBV7-2	NA	TRBJ1-5	CASRPQGSSNQPQHF	TGTGCCAGCAGGCCTCAGGGGAGTAGCAATCAGCCCCAGCATTTT
NA	TRBV7-9	NA	TRBJ2-2	CASSLTAVGGELFF	TGTGCCAGCAGCCTAACAGCCGTGGGCGGGGAGCTGTTTTTT
NA	TRBV4-2	TRBD2	TRBJ2-1	CASSQAKGAGGAYNEQFF	TGTGCCAGCAGCCAAGCGAAGGGAGCCGGGGGGGCCTACAATGAGCAGTTCTTC